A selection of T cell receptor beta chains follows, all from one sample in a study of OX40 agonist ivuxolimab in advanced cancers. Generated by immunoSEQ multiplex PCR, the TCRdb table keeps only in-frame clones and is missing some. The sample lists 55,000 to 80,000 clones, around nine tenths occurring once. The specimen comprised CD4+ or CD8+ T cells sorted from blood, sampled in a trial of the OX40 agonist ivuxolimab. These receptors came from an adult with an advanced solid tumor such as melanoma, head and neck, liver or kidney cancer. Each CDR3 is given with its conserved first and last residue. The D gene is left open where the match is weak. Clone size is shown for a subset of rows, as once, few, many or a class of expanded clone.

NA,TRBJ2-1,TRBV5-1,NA,CASSSIVADNEQFF,TGCGCCAGCAGCTCAATCGTAGCGGACAATGAGCAGTTCTTC
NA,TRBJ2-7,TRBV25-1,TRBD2,CATKGLSGSPSGAYEQYF,TGTGCCACCAAAGGTTTGAGCGGGAGCCCCTCGGGCGCCTACGAGCAGTACTTC
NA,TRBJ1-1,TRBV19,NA,CASCGAGRRTEAFF,TGTGCCAGTTGTGGGGCGGGGCGCCGGACTGAAGCTTTCTTT
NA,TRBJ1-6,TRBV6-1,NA,CASSEALVELLNNSPLHF,TGTGCCAGCAGTGAAGCTTTAGTTGAGTTGCTGAATAATTCACCCCTCCACTTT
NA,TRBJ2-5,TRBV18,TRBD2,CASSPTGLLRETQYF,TGTGCCAGCTCACCAACGGGACTACTTAGAGAGACCCAGTACTTC
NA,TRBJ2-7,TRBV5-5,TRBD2,CASSTLAGVGSYEQYF,TGTGCCAGCAGTACACTAGCGGGAGTTGGATCGTACGAGCAGTACTTC
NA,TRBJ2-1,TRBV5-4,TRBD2,CASLRSGGSDYNEQFF,TGTGCCAGCCTTCGGTCGGGAGGGTCAGACTACAATGAGCAGTTCTTC
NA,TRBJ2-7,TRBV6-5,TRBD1,CASTDRVYEQYF,TGTGCCAGCACGGACAGGGTGTACGAGCAGTACTTC
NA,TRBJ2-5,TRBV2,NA,CASGRGGETQYF,TGTGCCAGCGGAAGAGGCGGAGAGACCCAGTACTTC
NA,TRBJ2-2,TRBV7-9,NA,CASSLVTVAGELFF,TGTGCCAGCAGCTTAGTCACGGTGGCCGGGGAGCTGTTTTTT
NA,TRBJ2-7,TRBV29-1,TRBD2,CSVEGGGYEQYF,TGCAGCGTTGAGGGGGGGGGCTACGAGCAGTACTTC
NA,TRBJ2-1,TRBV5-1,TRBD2,CASSLGGTSGSDEQFF,TGCGCCAGCAGCTTGGGTGGGACTAGCGGGAGCGATGAGCAGTTCTTC
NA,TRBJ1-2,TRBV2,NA,CASSRGADYGYTF,TGTGCCAGCAGTAGGGGGGCGGACTATGGCTACACCTTC
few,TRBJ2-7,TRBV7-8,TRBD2,CASSPRRSGSRNDEQYF,TGTGCCAGCAGCCCAAGACGTAGCGGGAGTCGAAACGACGAGCAGTACTTC
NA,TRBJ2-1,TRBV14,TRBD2,CASSQEASGGPYNEQFF,TGTGCCAGCAGCCAAGAGGCTAGCGGGGGACCCTACAATGAGCAGTTCTTC
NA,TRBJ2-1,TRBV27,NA,CASSRSELRRDEQFF,TGTGCCAGCTCCCGATCGGAACTTCGACGGGATGAGCAGTTCTTC
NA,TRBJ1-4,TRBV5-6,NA,CASRTGMNEKLFF,TGTGCCAGCAGAACAGGGATGAATGAAAAACTGTTTTTT
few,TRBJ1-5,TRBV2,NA,CASSGADYNQPQHF,TGTGCCAGCAGTGGGGCAGACTACAATCAGCCCCAGCATTTT
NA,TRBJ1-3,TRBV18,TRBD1,CASSVILTGAGNTIYF,TGTGCCAGCTCAGTCATTTTGACAGGGGCTGGAAACACCATATATTTT
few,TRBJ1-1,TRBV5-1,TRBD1,CASSPQGAEDTEAFF,TGCGCCAGCAGCCCACAGGGGGCTGAGGACACTGAAGCTTTCTTT
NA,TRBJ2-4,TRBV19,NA,CASSIGSPKNIQYF,TGTGCCAGTAGTATCGGGTCCCCCAAAAACATTCAGTACTTC
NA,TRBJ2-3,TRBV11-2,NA,CASSRRQSTDTQYF,TGTGCCAGCAGCCGAAGACAGAGCACAGATACGCAGTATTTT
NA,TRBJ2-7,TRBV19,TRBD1,CASSMRTGGPYEQYF,TGTGCCAGTAGTATGAGGACAGGGGGTCCGTACGAGCAGTACTTC
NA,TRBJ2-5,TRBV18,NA,CASSPTRKETQYF,TGTGCCAGCTCACCAACCCGGAAAGAGACCCAGTACTTC